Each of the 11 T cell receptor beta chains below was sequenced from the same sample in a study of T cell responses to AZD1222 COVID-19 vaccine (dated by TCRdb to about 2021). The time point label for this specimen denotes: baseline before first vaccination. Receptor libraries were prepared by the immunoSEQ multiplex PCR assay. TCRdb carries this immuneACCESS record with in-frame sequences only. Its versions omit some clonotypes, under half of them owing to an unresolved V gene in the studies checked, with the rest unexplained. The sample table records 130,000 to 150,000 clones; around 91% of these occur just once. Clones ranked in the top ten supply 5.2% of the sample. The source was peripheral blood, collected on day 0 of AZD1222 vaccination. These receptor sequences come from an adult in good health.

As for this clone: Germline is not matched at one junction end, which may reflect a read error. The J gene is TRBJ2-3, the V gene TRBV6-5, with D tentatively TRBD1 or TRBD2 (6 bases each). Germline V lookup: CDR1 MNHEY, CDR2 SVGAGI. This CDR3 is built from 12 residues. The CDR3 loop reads CASRQLQGWEDF. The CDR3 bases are TGTGCCAGCAGGCAACTACAGGGCTGGGAGGATTTT.

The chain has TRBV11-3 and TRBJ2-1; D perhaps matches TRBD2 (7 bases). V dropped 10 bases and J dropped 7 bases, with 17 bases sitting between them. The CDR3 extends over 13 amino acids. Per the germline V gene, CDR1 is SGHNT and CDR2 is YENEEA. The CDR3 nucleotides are TGTGCCACCACACGGGGGGCCGGGAATGAGCAGTTCTTC. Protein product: CATTRGAGNEQFF.

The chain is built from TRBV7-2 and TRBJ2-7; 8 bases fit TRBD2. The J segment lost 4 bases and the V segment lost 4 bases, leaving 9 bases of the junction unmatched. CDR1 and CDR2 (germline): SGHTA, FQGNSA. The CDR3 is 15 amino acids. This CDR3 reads CASSSRELAAYEQYF. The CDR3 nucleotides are TGTGCCAGCAGCTCGAGGGAACTAGCGGCTTACGAGCAGTACTTC.

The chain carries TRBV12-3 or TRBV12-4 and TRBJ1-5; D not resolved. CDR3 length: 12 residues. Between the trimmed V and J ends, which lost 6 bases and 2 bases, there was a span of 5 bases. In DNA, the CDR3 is TGTGCCAGCAGGGAGGGCAATCAGCCCCAGCATTTT. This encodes CASREGNQPQHF.

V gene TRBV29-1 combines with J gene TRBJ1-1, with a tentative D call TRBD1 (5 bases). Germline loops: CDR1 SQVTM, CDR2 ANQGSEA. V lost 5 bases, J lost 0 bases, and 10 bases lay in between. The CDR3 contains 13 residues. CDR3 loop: CSVRGRMNTEAFF. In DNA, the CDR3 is TGCAGCGTTAGGGGACGGATGAACACTGAAGCTTTCTTT.

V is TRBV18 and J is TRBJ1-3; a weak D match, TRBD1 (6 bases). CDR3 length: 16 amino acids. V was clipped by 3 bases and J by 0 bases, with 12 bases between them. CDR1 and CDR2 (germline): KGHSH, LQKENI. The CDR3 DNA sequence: TGTGCCAGCTCACCTTTAACAGGGAACTCTGGAAACACCATATATTTT. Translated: CASSPLTGNSGNTIYF.

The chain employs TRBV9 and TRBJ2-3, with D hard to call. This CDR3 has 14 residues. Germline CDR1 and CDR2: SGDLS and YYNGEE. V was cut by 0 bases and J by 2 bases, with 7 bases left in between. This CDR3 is CASSVDGVTDTQYF. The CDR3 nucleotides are TGTGCCAGCAGCGTAGATGGAGTCACAGATACGCAGTATTTT.

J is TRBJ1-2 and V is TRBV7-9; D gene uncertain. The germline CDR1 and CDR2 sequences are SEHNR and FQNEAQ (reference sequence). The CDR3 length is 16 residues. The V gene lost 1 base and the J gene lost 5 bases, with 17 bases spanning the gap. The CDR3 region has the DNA TGTGCCAGCAGCTTAGTAGGTTTCACCGAGGAATATGGCTACACCTTC. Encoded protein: CASSLVGFTEEYGYTF.

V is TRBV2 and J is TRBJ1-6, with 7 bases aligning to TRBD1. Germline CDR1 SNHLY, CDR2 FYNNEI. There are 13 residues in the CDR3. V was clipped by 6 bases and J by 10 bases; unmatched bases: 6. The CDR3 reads CASRTGTYSPLHF. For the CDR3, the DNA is TGTGCCAGCAGGACAGGGACCTACTCACCCCTCCACTTT.

The chain's CDR3 is CASSLAVGNPHNEQFF. The CDR3 DNA is TGTGCCAGCAGCTTGGCTGTTGGGAATCCTCACAATGAGCAGTTCTTC. The chain joins TRBV5-6 to TRBJ2-1, with D unresolved. Germline lookup yields CDR1 SGHDT and CDR2 YYEEEE. Trimming removed 0 bases at V and 5 bases at J, with 15 bases between. The CDR3 contains 16 residues.

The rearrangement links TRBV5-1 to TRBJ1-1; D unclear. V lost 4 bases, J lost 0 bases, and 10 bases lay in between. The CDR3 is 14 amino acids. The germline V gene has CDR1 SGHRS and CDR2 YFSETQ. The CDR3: CASSINGMNTEAFF. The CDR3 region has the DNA TGCGCCAGCAGCATAAATGGCATGAACACTGAAGCTTTCTTT. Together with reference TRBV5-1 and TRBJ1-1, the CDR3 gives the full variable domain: KAGVTQTPRYLIKTRGQQVTLSCSPISGHRSVSWYQQTPGQGLQFLFEYFSETQRNKGNFPGRFSGRQFSNSRSEMNVSTLELGDSALYLCASSINGMNTEAFFGQGTRLTVV.